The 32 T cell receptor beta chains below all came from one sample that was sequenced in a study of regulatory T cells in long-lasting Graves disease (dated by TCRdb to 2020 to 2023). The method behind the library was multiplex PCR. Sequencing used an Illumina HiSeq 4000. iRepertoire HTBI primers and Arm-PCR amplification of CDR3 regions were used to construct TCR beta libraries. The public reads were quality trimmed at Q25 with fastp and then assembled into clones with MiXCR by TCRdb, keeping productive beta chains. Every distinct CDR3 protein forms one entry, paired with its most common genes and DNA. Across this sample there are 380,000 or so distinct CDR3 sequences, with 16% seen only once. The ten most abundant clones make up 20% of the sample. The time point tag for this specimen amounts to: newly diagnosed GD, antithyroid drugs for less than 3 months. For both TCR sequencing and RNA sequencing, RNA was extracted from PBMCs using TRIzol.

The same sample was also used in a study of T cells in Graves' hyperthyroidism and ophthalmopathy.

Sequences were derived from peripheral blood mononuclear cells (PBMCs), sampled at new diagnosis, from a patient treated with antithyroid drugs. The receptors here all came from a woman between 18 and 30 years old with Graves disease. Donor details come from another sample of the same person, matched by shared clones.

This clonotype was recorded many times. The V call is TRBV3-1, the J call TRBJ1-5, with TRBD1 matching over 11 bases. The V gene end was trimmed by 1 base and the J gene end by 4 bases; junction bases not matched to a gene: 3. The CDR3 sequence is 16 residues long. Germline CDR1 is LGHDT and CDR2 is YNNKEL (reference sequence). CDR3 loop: CASSQGGQGENQPQHF. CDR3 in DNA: TGTGCCAGCAGCCAAGGGGGACAGGGGGAAAATCAGCCCCAGCATTTT.

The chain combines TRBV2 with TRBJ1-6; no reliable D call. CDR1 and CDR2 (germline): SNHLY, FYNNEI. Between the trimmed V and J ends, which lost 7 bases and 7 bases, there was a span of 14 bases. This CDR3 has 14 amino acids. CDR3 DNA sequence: TGTGCCAGCAAACAAGGCAGATTCAATTCACCCCTCCACTTT. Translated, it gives CASKQGRFNSPLHF.

The CDR3 sequence is CASRPVAGTGDYEQYF. The CDR3 DNA is TGCGCCAGCAGACCAGTGGCCGGGACAGGGGACTACGAGCAGTACTTC. V and J are TRBV5-1 and TRBJ2-7; 10 nucleotides agree with TRBD1. The V and J ends lost 5 bases and 3 bases, in that order; junction bases with no gene match: 11. Germline assignment: CDR1 SGHRS and CDR2 YFSETQ. This CDR3 region has 16 residues.

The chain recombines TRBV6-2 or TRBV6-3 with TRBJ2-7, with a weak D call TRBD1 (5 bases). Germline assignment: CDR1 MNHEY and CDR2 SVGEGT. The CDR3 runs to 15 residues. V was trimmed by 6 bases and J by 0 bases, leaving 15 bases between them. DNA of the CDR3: TGTGCCAGCAGGAACCGACAGACCGGCTCCTACGAGCAGTACTTC. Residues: CASRNRQTGSYEQYF.

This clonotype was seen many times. The DNA for the CDR3 is TGTGCCAGCACCCAAGCCTTCGGGGGCAGTCAGCCCCAGCATTTT. It encodes CASTQAFGGSQPQHF. This sequence joins TRBV6-2 or TRBV6-3 and TRBJ1-5; the D gene is possibly TRBD1 (6 bases). The CDR3 runs to 15 residues. The V and J ends lost 7 bases and 6 bases respectively, with 19 bases between them. CDR1 and CDR2 (germline): MNHEY, SVGEGT.

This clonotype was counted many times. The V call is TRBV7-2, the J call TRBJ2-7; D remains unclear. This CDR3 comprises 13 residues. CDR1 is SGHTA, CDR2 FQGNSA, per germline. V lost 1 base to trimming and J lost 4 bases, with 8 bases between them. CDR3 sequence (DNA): TGTGCCAGCAGCTTAGAAAGGAAGTACGAGCAGTACTTC. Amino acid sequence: CASSLERKYEQYF.

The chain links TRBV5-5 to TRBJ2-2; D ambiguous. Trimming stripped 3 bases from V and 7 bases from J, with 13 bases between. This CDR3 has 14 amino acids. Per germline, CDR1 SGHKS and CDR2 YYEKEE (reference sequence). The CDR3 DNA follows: TGTGCCAGCAGCTGGGGTGGGGAATTCGGGGAGCTGTTTTTT. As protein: CASSWGGEFGELFF.

The CDR3 sequence: CASSWVGDYEQYF. The CDR3, as DNA: TGTGCCAGCAGCTGGGTCGGAGACTACGAGCAGTACTTC. The chain carries TRBV6-1 and TRBJ2-7, with D unresolved. This CDR3 is built from 13 residues. With 6 bases removed from V and 3 bases from J, the gap between germline ends came to 12 bases. CDR1 MNHNS and CDR2 SASEGT come from the germline V gene.

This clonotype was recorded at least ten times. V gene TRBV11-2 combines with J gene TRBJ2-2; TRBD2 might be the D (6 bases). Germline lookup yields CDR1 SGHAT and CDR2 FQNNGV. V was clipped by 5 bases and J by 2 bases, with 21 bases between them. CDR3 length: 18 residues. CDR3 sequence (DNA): TGTGCCAGCAGCCTACTTTCTGGGGGAGGATACAACACCGGGGAGCTGTTTTTT. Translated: CASSLLSGGGYNTGELFF.

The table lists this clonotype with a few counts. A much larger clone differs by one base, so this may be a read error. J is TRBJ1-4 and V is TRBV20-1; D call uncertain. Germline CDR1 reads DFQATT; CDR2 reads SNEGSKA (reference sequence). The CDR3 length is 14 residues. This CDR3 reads CSADAPATDEKLFF. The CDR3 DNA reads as TGCAGTGCCGACGCACCAGCAACTGATGAAAAACTGTTTTTT.

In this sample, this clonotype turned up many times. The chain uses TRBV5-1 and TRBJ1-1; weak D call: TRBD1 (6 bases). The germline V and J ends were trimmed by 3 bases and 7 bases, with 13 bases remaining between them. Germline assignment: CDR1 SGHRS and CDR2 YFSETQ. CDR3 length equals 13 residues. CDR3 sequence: CASSYGKGGEAFF. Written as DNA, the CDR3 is TGCGCCAGCAGCTACGGGAAGGGGGGTGAAGCTTTCTTT. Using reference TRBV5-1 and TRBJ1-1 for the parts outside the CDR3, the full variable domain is KAGVTQTPRYLIKTRGQQVTLSCSPISGHRSVSWYQQTPGQGLQFLFEYFSETQRNKGNFPGRFSGRQFSNSRSEMNVSTLELGDSALYLCASSYGKGGEAFFGQGTRLTVV.

CDR3: CSARDSDQPQHF. The CDR3 DNA reads as TGCAGCGCCAGAGACTCCGATCAGCCCCAGCATTTT. The J gene is TRBJ1-5, the V gene TRBV29-1, with unresolved D. The germline V gene encodes CDR1 SQVTM and CDR2 ANQGSEA. Trimming took off 7 bases at V and 5 bases at J, with 12 bases between the two ends. This CDR3 contains 12 residues.

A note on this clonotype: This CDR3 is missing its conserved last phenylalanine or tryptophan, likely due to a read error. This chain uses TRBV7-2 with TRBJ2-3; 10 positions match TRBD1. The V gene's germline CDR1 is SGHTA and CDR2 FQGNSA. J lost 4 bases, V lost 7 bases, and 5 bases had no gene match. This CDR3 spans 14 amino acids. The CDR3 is CASTKGTGADTQYL. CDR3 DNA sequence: TGTGCCAGCACCAAAGGGACAGGGGCAGATACGCAGTATCTT.

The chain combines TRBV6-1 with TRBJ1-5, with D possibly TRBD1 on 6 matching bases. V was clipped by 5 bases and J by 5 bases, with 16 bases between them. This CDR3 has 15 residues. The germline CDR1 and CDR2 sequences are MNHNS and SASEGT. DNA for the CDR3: TGTGCCAGCAGTCAAGTCGGGGGGGCCGATCAGCCCCAGCATTTT. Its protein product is CASSQVGGADQPQHF.

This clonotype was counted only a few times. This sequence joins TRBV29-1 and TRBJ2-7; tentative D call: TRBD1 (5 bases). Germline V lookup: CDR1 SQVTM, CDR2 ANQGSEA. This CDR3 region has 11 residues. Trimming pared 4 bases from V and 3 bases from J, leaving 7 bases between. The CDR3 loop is CSVGDSYEQYF. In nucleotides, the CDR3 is TGCAGCGTTGGTGACAGCTACGAGCAGTACTTC.

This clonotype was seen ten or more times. CDR3 sequence reads: CASSQENEQFF. The CDR3 nucleotides read TGCGCCAGCAGCCAAGAAAATGAGCAGTTCTTC. This chain joins TRBV4-1 and TRBJ2-1; D remains unclear. The CDR3 totals 11 residues. Germline values: CDR1 MGHRA, CDR2 YSYEKL. Trimming cost V 0 bases and J 7 bases, with 1 base left between them.

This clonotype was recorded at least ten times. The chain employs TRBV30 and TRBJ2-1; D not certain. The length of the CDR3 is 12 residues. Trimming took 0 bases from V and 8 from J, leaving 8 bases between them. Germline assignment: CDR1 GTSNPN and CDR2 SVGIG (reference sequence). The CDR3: CAWSVSVYEQFF. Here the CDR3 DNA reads TGTGCCTGGAGTGTATCGGTCTATGAGCAGTTCTTC.

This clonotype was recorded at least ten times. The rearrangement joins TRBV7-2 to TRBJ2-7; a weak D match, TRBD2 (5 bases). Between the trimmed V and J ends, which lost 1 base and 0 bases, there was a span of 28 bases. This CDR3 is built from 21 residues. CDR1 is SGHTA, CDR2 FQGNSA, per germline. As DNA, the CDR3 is TGTGCCAGCAGCTTAGGCCCCCCCGGTCCGCGCGAGGCCGGGGACTCCTACGAGCAGTACTTC. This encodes CASSLGPPGPREAGDSYEQYF.

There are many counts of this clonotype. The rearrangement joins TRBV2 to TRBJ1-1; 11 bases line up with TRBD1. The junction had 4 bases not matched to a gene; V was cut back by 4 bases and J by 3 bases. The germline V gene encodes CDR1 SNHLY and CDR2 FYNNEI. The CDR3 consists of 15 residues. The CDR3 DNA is TGTGCCAGCAGTGGGACAGGGGGCGCATACACTGAAGCTTTCTTT. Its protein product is CASSGTGGAYTEAFF.

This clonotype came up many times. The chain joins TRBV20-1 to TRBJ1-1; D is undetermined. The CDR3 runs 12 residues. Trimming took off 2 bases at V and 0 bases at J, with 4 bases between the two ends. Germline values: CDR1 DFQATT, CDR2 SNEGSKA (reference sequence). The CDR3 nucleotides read TGCAGTGCTAGAACGTTGAACACTGAAGCTTTCTTT. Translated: CSARTLNTEAFF.

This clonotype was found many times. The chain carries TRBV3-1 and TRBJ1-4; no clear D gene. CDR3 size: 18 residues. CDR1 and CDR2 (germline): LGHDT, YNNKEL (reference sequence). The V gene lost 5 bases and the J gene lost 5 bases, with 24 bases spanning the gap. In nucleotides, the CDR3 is TGTGCCAGCAGCGCTAGCCAAAGGCGATTCACAAGCAATGAAAAACTGTTTTTT. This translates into CASSASQRRFTSNEKLFF.

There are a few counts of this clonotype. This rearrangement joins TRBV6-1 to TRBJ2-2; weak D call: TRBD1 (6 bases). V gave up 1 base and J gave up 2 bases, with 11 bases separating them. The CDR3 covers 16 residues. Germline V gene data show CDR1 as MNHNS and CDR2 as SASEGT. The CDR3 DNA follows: TGTGCCAGCAGTGAAGAAATGGGACATAACACCGGGGAGCTGTTTTTT. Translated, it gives CASSEEMGHNTGELFF.

This CDR3 reads CSARGGMGPGETQYF. The CDR3 coding sequence is TGCAGTGCTAGGGGAGGAATGGGACCTGGGGAGACCCAGTACTTC. The rearrangement links TRBV20-1 to TRBJ2-1; possibly TRBD2 for D (6 bases). The J call may be in error: the DNA end matches TRBJ2-5 better. Germline CDR1 DFQATT, CDR2 SNEGSKA (reference sequence). This CDR3 region has 15 residues.

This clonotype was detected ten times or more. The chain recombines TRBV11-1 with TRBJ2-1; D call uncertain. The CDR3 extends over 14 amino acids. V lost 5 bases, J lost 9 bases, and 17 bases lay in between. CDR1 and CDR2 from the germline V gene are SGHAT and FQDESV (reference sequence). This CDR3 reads CASSARKLGSEQFF. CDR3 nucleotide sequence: TGTGCCAGCAGCGCCAGAAAACTTGGCAGTGAGCAGTTCTTC.

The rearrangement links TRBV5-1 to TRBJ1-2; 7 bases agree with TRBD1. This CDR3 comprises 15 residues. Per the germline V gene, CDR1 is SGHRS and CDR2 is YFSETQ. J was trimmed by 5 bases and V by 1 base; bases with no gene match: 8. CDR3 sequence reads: CASSLTGQGVYGYTF. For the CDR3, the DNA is TGCGCCAGCAGCTTGACGGGTCAGGGGGTATATGGCTACACCTTC.

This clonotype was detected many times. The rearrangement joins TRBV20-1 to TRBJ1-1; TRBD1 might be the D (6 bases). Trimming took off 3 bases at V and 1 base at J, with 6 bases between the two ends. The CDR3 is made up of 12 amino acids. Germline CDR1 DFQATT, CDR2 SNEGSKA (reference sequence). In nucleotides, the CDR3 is TGCAGTGCTAGCAGGGGGAACACTGAAGCTTTCTTT. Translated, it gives CSASRGNTEAFF.

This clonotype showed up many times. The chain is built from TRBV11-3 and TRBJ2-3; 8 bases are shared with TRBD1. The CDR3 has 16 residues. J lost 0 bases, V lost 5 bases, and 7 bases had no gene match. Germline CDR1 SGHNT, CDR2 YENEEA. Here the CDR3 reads CASSTQGGPSTDTQYF. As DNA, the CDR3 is TGTGCCAGCAGCACACAGGGGGGACCTAGCACAGATACGCAGTATTTT. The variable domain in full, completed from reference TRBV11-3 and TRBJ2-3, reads EAGVVQSPRYKIIEKKQPVAFWCNPISGHNTLYWYLQNLGQGPELLIRYENEEAVDDSQLPKDRFSAERLKGVDSTLKIQPAELGDSAVYLCASSTQGGPSTDTQYFGPGTRLTVL.

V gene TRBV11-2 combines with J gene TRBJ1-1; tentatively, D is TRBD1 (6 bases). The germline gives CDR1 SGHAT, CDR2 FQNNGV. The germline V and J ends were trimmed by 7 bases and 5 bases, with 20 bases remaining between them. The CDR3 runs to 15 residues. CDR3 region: CASINGGRGRTEAFF. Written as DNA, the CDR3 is TGTGCCAGCATCAACGGGGGCAGAGGGAGGACTGAAGCTTTCTTT.

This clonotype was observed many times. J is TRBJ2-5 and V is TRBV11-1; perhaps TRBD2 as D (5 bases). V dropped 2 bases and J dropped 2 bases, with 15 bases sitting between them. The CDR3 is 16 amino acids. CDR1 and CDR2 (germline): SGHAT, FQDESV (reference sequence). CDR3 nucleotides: TGTGCCAGCAGCTTACTTCTTGGAGGTATTCAAGAGACCCAGTACTTC. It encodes CASSLLLGGIQETQYF.

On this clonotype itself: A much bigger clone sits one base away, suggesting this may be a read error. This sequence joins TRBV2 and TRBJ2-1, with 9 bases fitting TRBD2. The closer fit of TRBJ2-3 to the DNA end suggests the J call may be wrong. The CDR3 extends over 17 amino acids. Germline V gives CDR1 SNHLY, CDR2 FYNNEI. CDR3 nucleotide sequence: TGTGCCAGCAGTGTAGTGCGGCTAGCGGGATCCACAGATACGCAGTATTTT. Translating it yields CASSVVRLAGSTDTQYF.

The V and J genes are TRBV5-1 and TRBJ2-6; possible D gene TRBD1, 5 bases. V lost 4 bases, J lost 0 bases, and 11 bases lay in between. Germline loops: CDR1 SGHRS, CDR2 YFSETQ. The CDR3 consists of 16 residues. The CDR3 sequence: CASSAAGISGANVLTF. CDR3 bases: TGCGCCAGCAGCGCTGCAGGGATCTCTGGGGCCAACGTCCTGACTTTC.

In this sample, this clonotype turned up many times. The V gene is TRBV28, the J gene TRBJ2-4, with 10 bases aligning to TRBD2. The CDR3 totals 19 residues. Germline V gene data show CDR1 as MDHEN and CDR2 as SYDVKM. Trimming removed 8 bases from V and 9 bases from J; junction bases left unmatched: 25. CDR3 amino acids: CASCMTPPSGSGKEGIQYF. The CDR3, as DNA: TGTGCCAGCTGTATGACACCTCCTAGCGGGAGCGGGAAGGAGGGCATTCAGTACTTC.